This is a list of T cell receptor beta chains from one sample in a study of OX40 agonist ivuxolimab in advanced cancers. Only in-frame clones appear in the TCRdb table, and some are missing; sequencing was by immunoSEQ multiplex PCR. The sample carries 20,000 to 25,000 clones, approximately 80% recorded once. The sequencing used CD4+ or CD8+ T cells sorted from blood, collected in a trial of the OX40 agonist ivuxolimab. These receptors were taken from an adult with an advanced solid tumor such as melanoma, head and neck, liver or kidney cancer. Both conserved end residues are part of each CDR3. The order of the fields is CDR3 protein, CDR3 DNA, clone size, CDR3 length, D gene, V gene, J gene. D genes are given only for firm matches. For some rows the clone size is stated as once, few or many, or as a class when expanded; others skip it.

CAWSVRDREVDTQYF,TGTGCCTGGAGTGTAAGGGACAGGGAGGTTGATACGCAGTATTTT,-,15,TRBD1,TRBV30,TRBJ2-3
CASSQGRNTEAFF,TGTGCCAGCAGCCAAGGCAGGAACACTGAAGCTTTCTTT,-,13,-,TRBV5-6,TRBJ1-1
CASSHYDRNYGYTF,TGCGCCAGCAGTCATTACGACAGGAACTATGGCTACACCTTC,-,14,-,TRBV4-1,TRBJ1-2
CASSFASSDRETQYF,TGTGCCAGCAGTTTCGCGTCTAGCGATAGAGAGACCCAGTACTTC,-,15,-,TRBV28,TRBJ2-5
CASSQEVFVGELFF,TGCGCCAGCAGCCAAGAAGTTTTTGTCGGGGAGCTGTTTTTT,-,14,-,TRBV4-3,TRBJ2-2
CASSLAGGPLNEQFF,TGTGCCAGCAGCTTAGCGGGAGGGCCGTTGAATGAGCAGTTCTTC,-,15,TRBD2,TRBV9,TRBJ2-1
CASSPGSNQPQHF,TGTGCCAGCTCACCGGGCAGCAATCAGCCCCAGCATTTT,-,13,-,TRBV18,TRBJ1-5
CASSYPGQGKIAGYTF,TGTGCCAGCAGTTATCCGGGACAGGGTAAGATTGCTGGCTACACCTTC,few,16,TRBD1,TRBV7-9,TRBJ1-2
CASSLNAGEVYEQYF,TGTGCCAGCAGTTTAAACGCGGGAGAAGTATACGAGCAGTACTTC,-,15,TRBD2,TRBV27,TRBJ2-7
CASSKTSIETQYF,TGTGCCAGCAGTAAGACTAGTATTGAGACCCAGTACTTC,-,13,-,TRBV2,TRBJ2-5
CASSIKGGRALEQYF,TGTGCCAGCAGTATCAAGGGAGGGCGAGCACTCGAGCAGTACTTC,-,15,TRBD2,TRBV27,TRBJ2-7
CASSLNPANSYEQYF,TGTGCCAGCAGCTTAAATCCGGCAAACTCCTACGAGCAGTACTTC,-,15,-,TRBV7-3,TRBJ2-7
CASSEGVTAIDEQFF,TGTGCCAGCAGTGAAGGTGTAACAGCGATCGATGAGCAGTTCTTC,-,15,-,TRBV6-1,TRBJ2-1
CASSEVGGAGPSGNTIYF,TGTGCCAGCAGTGAAGTGGGGGGAGCAGGGCCCTCTGGAAACACCATATATTTT,medium-sized,18,-,TRBV6-1,TRBJ1-3
CASSLIDTQYF,TGTGCCAGCAGTTTAATAGATACGCAGTATTTT,few,11,-,TRBV28,TRBJ2-3
CASSQDLTDPLHF,TGTGCCAGCAGCCAAGATCTGACGGACCCCCTCCACTTT,-,13,-,TRBV14,TRBJ1-6
CASSLGFGRTTNYGYTF,TGTGCCAGCAGTTTGGGATTTGGCAGGACAACTAACTATGGCTACACCTTC,-,17,-,TRBV27,TRBJ1-2
CASSSTTGTDTQYF,TGTGCCAGCAGCTCAACGACGGGCACAGATACGCAGTATTTT,-,14,-,TRBV7-9,TRBJ2-3
CASKPGLADYEQYF,TGCGCCAGCAAGCCAGGGCTAGCGGACTACGAGCAGTACTTC,-,14,TRBD2,TRBV4-1,TRBJ2-7
CASSLNYGKNEQYF,TGTGCCAGCAGCTTAAATTACGGGAAAAACGAGCAGTACTTC,-,14,-,TRBV5-4,TRBJ2-7
CASSVEEGSYNEQFF,TGTGCCAGCAGCGTAGAGGAGGGCTCCTACAATGAGCAGTTCTTC,-,15,-,TRBV9,TRBJ2-1
CASSLWVGDSTSGNTIYF,TGCGCCAGCAGCTTGTGGGTCGGCGACAGTACTTCTGGAAACACCATATATTTT,-,18,-,TRBV5-1,TRBJ1-3
CASSLRTRDGETQYF,TGTGCCAGCAGCCTACGAACGAGGGACGGGGAGACCCAGTACTTC,once,15,-,TRBV7-9,TRBJ2-5
CAWSVSDTYGYTF,TGTGCCTGGAGTGTATCGGATACCTATGGCTACACCTTC,-,13,-,TRBV30,TRBJ1-2
CASSLADIPNTGELFF,TGCGCCAGCAGCTTGGCTGACATTCCGAACACCGGGGAGCTGTTTTTT,once,16,-,TRBV5-1,TRBJ2-2
CASSYRASYEQYF,TGTGCCAGCAGCTACAGGGCCTCCTACGAGCAGTACTTC,-,13,-,TRBV7-2,TRBJ2-7
CASSQSSRLAGGYEQYF,TGCGCCAGCAGTCAATCTAGTCGGCTAGCGGGGGGCTACGAGCAGTACTTC,-,17,TRBD2,TRBV23-1,TRBJ2-7